This TCR beta chain came from a study of T cell changes during pregnancy in multiple sclerosis. Germline values: CDR1 SGHVS, CDR2 FQNEAQ. J was trimmed by 4 bases and V by 8 bases; bases with no gene match: 13. The CDR3 consists of 15 residues. The repertoire was sequenced with immunoSEQ multiplex PCR; TCRdb's copy has only in-frame clones and lacks some. The table has tens of thousands of clones, around nine tenths seen once. This clone was seen a single time. This chain links TRBV7-8 with TRBJ1-2; TRBD1 matches at 7 bases. Here the sequenced sample was peripheral blood, taken in the third trimester of pregnancy. The sequence came from a female donor with multiple sclerosis, enrolled in a pregnancy study. As DNA, the CDR3 is TGTGCCAGCCACACAGGGGCGTTTCTAGGCTATGGCTACACCTTC. This gives the protein CASHTGAFLGYGYTF.